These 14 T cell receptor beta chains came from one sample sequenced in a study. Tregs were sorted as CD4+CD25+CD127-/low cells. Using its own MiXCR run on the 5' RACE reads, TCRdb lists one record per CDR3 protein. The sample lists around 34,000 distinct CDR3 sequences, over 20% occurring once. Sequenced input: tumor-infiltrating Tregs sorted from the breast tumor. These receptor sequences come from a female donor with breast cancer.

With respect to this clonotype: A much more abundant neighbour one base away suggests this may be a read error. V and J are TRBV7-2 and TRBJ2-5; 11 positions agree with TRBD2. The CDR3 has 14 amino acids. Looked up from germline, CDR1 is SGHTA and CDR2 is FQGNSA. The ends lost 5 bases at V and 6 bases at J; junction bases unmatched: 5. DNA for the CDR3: TGTGCCAGCAGCCGGGGACTAGCGGACAAGACCCAGTACTTC. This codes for CASSRGLADKTQYF.

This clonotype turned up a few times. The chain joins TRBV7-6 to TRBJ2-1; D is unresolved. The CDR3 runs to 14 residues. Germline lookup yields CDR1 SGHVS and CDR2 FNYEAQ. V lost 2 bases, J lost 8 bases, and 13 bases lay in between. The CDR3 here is CASSLTAEVDEQFF. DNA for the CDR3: TGTGCCAGCAGCTTAACGGCCGAGGTCGATGAGCAGTTCTTC.

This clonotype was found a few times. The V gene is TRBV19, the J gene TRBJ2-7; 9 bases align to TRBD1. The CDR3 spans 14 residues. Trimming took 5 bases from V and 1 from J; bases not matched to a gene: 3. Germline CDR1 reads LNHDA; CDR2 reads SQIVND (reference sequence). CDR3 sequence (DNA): TGTGCCAGTAGTTTCGGGACAGGGTCCTACGAGCAGTACTTC. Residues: CASSFGTGSYEQYF.

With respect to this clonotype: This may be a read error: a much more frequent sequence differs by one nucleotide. The CDR3 here is CASSYSISGTPAYGQYF. CDR3 coding DNA: TGTGCCAGCAGTTACTCTATCTCCGGGACCCCGGCGTACGGGCAGTACTTC. The V call is TRBV6-1, the J call TRBJ2-7; D tentatively reads TRBD1 or TRBD2 (5 bases each). Looked up from germline, CDR1 is MNHNS and CDR2 is SASEGT. The CDR3 consists of 17 residues.

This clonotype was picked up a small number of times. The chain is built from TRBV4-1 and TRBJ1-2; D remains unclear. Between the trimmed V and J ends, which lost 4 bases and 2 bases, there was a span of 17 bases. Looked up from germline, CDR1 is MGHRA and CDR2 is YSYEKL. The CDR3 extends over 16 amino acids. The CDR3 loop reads CASSRSYGSRNYGYTF. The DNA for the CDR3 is TGCGCCAGCAGCCGATCCTACGGGAGTCGCAACTATGGCTACACCTTC.

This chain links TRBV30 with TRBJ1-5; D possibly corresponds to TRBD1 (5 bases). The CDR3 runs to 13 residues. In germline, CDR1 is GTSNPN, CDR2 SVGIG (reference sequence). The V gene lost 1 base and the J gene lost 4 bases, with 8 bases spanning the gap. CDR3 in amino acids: CAWSGSGNQPQHF. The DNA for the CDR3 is TGTGCCTGGAGTGGGTCAGGGAATCAGCCCCAGCATTTT.

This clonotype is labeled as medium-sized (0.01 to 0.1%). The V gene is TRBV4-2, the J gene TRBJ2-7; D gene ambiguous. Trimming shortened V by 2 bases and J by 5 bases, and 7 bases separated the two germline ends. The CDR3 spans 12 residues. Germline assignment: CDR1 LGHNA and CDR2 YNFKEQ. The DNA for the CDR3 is TGTGCCAGCAGCCAAATAGGAAACGAGCAGTACTTC. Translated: CASSQIGNEQYF.

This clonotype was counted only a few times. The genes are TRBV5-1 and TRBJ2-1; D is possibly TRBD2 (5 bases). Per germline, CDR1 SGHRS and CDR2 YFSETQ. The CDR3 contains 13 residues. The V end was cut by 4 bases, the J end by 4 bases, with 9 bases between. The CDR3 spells CASSPGIYNEQFF. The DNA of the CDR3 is TGCGCCAGCAGCCCGGGAATTTACAATGAGCAGTTCTTC.

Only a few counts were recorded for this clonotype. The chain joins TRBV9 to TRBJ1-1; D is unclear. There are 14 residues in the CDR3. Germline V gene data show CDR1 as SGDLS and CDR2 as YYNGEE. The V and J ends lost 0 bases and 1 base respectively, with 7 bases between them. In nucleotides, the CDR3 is TGTGCCAGCAGCGTAGACACCAGGAACACTGAAGCTTTCTTT. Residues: CASSVDTRNTEAFF.

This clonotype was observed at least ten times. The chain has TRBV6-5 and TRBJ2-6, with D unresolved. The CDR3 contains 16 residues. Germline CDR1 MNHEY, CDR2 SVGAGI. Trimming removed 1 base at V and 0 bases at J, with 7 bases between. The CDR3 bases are TGTGCCAGCAGTTACTTCAGCCCCTCTGGGGCCAACGTCCTGACTTTC. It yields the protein CASSYFSPSGANVLTF.

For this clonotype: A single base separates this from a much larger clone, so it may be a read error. The CDR3 DNA sequence: TGCGCCAGCAGCCAAGCTGGACAGGGGGCCGTCACTGGAAACACCATATGTTTT. This translates into CASSQAGQGAVTGNTICF. The gene calls are TRBV4-1 and TRBJ1-3; 11 bases fit TRBD1. CDR1 is MGHRA, CDR2 YSYEKL, per germline. CDR3 length: 18 amino acids.

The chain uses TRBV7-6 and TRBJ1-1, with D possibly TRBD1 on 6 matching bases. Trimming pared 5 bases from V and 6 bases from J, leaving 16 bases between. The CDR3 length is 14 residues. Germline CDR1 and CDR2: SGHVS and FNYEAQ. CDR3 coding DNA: TGTGCCAGCAGCCGGTTACAGGGAGGGTCTGAAGCTTTCTTT. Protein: CASSRLQGGSEAFF.

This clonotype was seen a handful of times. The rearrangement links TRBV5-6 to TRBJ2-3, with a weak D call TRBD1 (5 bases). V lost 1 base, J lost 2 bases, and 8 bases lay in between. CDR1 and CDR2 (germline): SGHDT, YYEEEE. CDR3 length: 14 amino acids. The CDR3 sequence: CASSLTGVTDTQYF. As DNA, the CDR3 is TGTGCCAGCAGCTTGACAGGAGTCACAGATACGCAGTATTTT.

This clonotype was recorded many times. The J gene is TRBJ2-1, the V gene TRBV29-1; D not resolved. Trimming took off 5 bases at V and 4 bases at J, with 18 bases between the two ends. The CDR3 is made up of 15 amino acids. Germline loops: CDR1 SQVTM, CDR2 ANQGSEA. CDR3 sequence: CSVHGSLFLYNEQFF. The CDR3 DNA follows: TGCAGCGTTCACGGCAGCCTCTTCCTTTACAATGAGCAGTTCTTC.